Below, one T cell receptor beta chain is given with its context. The antigen is not known. This record comes from a study of OX40 agonist ivuxolimab in advanced cancers. Turning to the study itself: While on treatment, patients had intravenous ivuxolimab at 0.01 to 10 mg/kg every 2 weeks. Patients undergoing dose escalation presented with hepatocellular carcinoma, melanoma, renal cell or head and neck cancer. Study results and limitations: Circulating CD4+ and CD8+ T cells showed clonal expansion by week 6 at 0.1 to 3.0 mg/kg.

Patients were ineligible given autoimmune disease history or systemic immunosuppression. TCRdb keeps only in-frame clones here, not all; method: immunoSEQ multiplex PCR. The sample yields 50,000 or so clones, about 81% seen once. This CDR3 has 15 residues. V trimming: 1 base; J trimming: 8 bases; junction bases outside the gene matches: 9. From germline, CDR1 is SSHAT and CDR2 FNYEAQ (reference sequence). This clonotype was sampled from an adult with an advanced solid tumor such as melanoma, head and neck, liver or kidney cancer. This chain joins TRBV7-7 and TRBJ1-1; 8 bases are a match to TRBD1. Specimen: CD4+ or CD8+ T cells sorted from blood, collected in a trial of the OX40 agonist ivuxolimab. CDR3 nucleotide sequence: TGTGCCAGCAGCTTAGACAGTGGAGGACAGGGCGAAGCTTTCTTT. This codes for CASSLDSGGQGEAFF.